A selection of T cell receptor beta chains follows, all from one sample in a study of T cells after posttransplantation cyclophosphamide. The table came from immunoSEQ multiplex PCR; TCRdb's copy has only in-frame clones and leaves some out. Singletons are absent from the sample, which has roughly 34,000 clones. Sequencing used PBMCs. The receptor set was obtained from a woman aged 25 to 39 in good health and a related stem cell transplant donor. CDR3s include the opening cysteine and the closing phenylalanine or tryptophan. Each record gives: D gene, clone size, J gene, V gene, CDR3 DNA, CDR3 protein. A D gene is named only where the DNA matches it firmly. Clone size is shown for a subset of rows, as once, few, many or a class of expanded clone.

TRBD1	many	TRBJ1-1	TRBV18	TGTGCCAGCTCAACCTCGACAGGGGGCTATACTGAAGCTTTCTTT	CASSTSTGGYTEAFF
.	many	TRBJ2-1	TRBV5-1	TGCGCCAGCAGCTATAATTCTAACAATGAGCAGTTCTTC	CASSYNSNNEQFF
.	many	TRBJ1-1	TRBV5-6	TGTGCCAGCAGCTACGGACAGATTGAAGCTTTCTTT	CASSYGQIEAFF
.	many	TRBJ2-7	TRBV19	TGTGCCAGTAGTAGTAGCGCGGGCCAATACTTC	CASSSSAGQYF
.	many	TRBJ1-5	TRBV15	TGTGCCACCAGCCCGGGACTCTCCAATCAGCCCCAGCATTTT	CATSPGLSNQPQHF
TRBD1	many	TRBJ2-7	TRBV5-1	TGCGCCAGCAGCTTGCGGACAGGCGAGCAGTACTTC	CASSLRTGEQYF
.	few	TRBJ2-3	TRBV29-1	TGCAGCGCCGAGGGGGGGGTCGGAAGCACAGATACGCAGTATTTT	CSAEGGVGSTDTQYF
.	many	TRBJ1-3	TRBV30	TGTGCCCGGGATCGACGACAGTCCTCTGGAAACACCATATATTTT	CARDRRQSSGNTIYF
TRBD1	few	TRBJ2-7	TRBV27	TGTGCCAGCAGGATGGGACCGGGACAGGGATTCGAGCAGTACTTC	CASRMGPGQGFEQYF
TRBD2	many	TRBJ2-3	TRBV2	TGTGCCAGCAGCCCCTGGGCGGGGGGACGAGATACGCAGTATTTT	CASSPWAGGRDTQYF
.	few	TRBJ2-4	TRBV5-1	TGCGCCAGCACCACCTCCCCAGATTTAGCCAAAAACATTCAGTACTTC	CASTTSPDLAKNIQYF
TRBD1	many	TRBJ2-5	TRBV4-1	TGCGCCAGCAGCCAAGGGGGGACAGACCAAGAGACCCAGTACTTC	CASSQGGTDQETQYF
TRBD1	many	TRBJ1-2	TRBV28	TGTGCCAGCAGAGAGACAGGGTTTTATGGCTACACCTTC	CASRETGFYGYTF
.	few	TRBJ2-5	TRBV5-4	TGTGCCAGCAGCTCGCAACAGGGTCAAGAGACCCAGTACTTC	CASSSQQGQETQYF
.	many	TRBJ1-6	TRBV6-5	TGTGCCAGCAGTTACTCGGGGTACAGGGTCAATTCACCCCTCCACTTT	CASSYSGYRVNSPLHF
.	few	TRBJ1-1	TRBV25-1	TGTGCCAGCACTCCCCGGAGGGGCACTGAAGCTTTCTTT	CASTPRRGTEAFF
.	many	TRBJ1-5	TRBV7-2	TGTGCCAGCAGCTTCCAGTGGTCCAATCAGCCCCAGCATTTT	CASSFQWSNQPQHF
.	many	TRBJ2-4	TRBV6-2/TRBV6-3	TGTGCCAGCAGCCCACAGGGACCCAAAAACATTCAGTACTTC	CASSPQGPKNIQYF
.	many	TRBJ2-3	TRBV18	TGTGCCAGCTCCCCAACTTTCACTAGCACAGATACGCAGTATTTT	CASSPTFTSTDTQYF
.	many	TRBJ1-2	TRBV4-3	TGCGCCAGCAGCCAAGAAGTGCGGCAGGGAGGTGGGTATGGCTACACCTTC	CASSQEVRQGGGYGYTF
.	many	TRBJ1-4	TRBV5-4	TGTGCCAGCAGCTTGGCAGGGAACGGGAAACTGTTTTTT	CASSLAGNGKLFF
TRBD2	many	TRBJ2-3	TRBV4-2	TGTGCCAGCACCCGGGGGGGCGCCACAGATACGCAGTATTTT	CASTRGGATDTQYF
.	many	TRBJ2-5	TRBV5-6	TGTGCCAGCTCCCCCCCAGGGTCAGTCGAAGAGACCCAGTACTTC	CASSPPGSVEETQYF
TRBD1	.	TRBJ1-6	TRBV4-2	TGTGCCAGCAGCCAGGAGGGACAGAATAATTCACCCCTCCACTTT	CASSQEGQNNSPLHF
.	many	TRBJ2-2	TRBV7-7	TGTGCCAGCAGCTTATTGCGCACCGGGGAGCTGTTTTTT	CASSLLRTGELFF
TRBD1	many	TRBJ2-1	TRBV7-2	TGTGCCAGCAGTCCGGGACAGGGGGCGCGAAATGAGCAGTTCTTC	CASSPGQGARNEQFF
.	many	TRBJ1-2	TRBV19	TGTGCCAGTAGTACGACGACAGCACGCACCTTC	CASSTTTARTF
TRBD1	.	TRBJ2-2	TRBV12-3/TRBV12-4	TGTGCCAGCAGTTCGACAGGGGGCGAAATCGGCGGGGAGCTGTTTTTT	CASSSTGGEIGGELFF
TRBD1	many	TRBJ1-5	TRBV6-2/TRBV6-3	TGTGCCAGCAGAGTACAGGGGAATCAGCCCCAGCATTTT	CASRVQGNQPQHF
.	many	TRBJ1-1	TRBV7-2	TGTGCCAGCAGCTTATTAGGGGTGAACACTGAAGCTTTCTTT	CASSLLGVNTEAFF
TRBD1	many	TRBJ2-2	TRBV19	TGTGCCAGTAGTATAATAGACAGGGACACCGGGGAGCTGTTTTTT	CASSIIDRDTGELFF
.	many	TRBJ2-7	TRBV18	TGTGCCAGCTTCTCGGGGGGCTCTTTATCCTACGAGCAGTACTTC	CASFSGGSLSYEQYF
.	many	TRBJ1-2	TRBV28	TGTGCCAGCAGTTCCGGACAGCCGCTATATGGCTACACCTTC	CASSSGQPLYGYTF
.	few	TRBJ2-2	TRBV5-1	TGCGCCAGCAGCTTGGGCAGGGACACAATCAACACCGGGGAGCTGTTTTTT	CASSLGRDTINTGELFF
.	.	TRBJ1-2	TRBV29-1	TGCAGCGTTGAAGCCAGAGATGGCTACACCTTC	CSVEARDGYTF
.	many	TRBJ1-2	TRBV7-2	TGTGCCAGCAGCTTCGGACAGAACTATGGCTACACCTTC	CASSFGQNYGYTF
TRBD1	few	TRBJ1-5	TRBV4-2	TGTGCCAGCAGCCAAGATCTCGGACAGGCCTTCTCTCCCTTGCATTTT	CASSQDLGQAFSPLHF
TRBD1	many	TRBJ1-2	TRBV5-6	TGTGCCAGCGGTTCACAGGGGGCTTTTGGCTACACCTTC	CASGSQGAFGYTF
TRBD1	.	TRBJ2-3	TRBV6-2/TRBV6-3	TGTGCCAGCAACCGGGACAGATACACAGATACGCAGTATTTT	CASNRDRYTDTQYF
TRBD1	many	TRBJ1-3	TRBV24-1	TGTGCCACCAGTGATTTGATGGGACAGGGCTTTGGAAACACCATATATTTT	CATSDLMGQGFGNTIYF
TRBD1	many	TRBJ2-2	TRBV7-2	TGTGCCAGCAGCCCGGGACAGGGTACCGGGGAGCTGTTTTTT	CASSPGQGTGELFF
TRBD1	.	TRBJ1-4	TRBV4-1	TGCGCCAGCAGCCAAGATGGGGTGCGACAGGGGAATGAAAAACTGTTTTTT	CASSQDGVRQGNEKLFF
.	many	TRBJ1-1	TRBV6-2/TRBV6-3	TGTGCCAGCACAGGGCCGGAGGGGTTGAACACTGAAGCTTTCTTT	CASTGPEGLNTEAFF
TRBD2	many	TRBJ2-1	TRBV12-5	TGTGCTAGCCAAGCGGGGGGGTATAATGAGCAGTTCTTC	CASQAGGYNEQFF
.	.	TRBJ1-2	TRBV19	TGTGCCAGTAGTATACGGCAGGGCGGCTACACCTTC	CASSIRQGGYTF
TRBD1	.	TRBJ1-5	TRBV5-1	TGCGCCAGCAGCTTGGGGACAGGGGAGGATCAGCCCCAGCATTTT	CASSLGTGEDQPQHF
TRBD1	many	TRBJ1-3	TRBV12-3/TRBV12-4	TGTGCCAGCAGTTTTCGGACAGGAAGATTATCTGGAAACACCATATATTTT	CASSFRTGRLSGNTIYF
TRBD1	many	TRBJ2-7	TRBV24-1	TGTGCCACCAGTGACCCCGGACAGGGGCTAGGGGAGCAGTACTTC	CATSDPGQGLGEQYF
TRBD1	many	TRBJ1-1	TRBV10-3	TGTGCCATCAGTGACCTAGGACAGGGCAACACTGAAGCTTTCTTT	CAISDLGQGNTEAFF
.	many	TRBJ1-6	TRBV12-3/TRBV12-4	TGTGCCACCCGGGGGGACGGCAGGATGTTTCTACCCCTCCACTTT	CATRGDGRMFLPLHF
TRBD1	few	TRBJ1-2	TRBV2	TGTGCCAGCAGTGTGAAACAGGGGTCTTTTTATGGCTACACCTTC	CASSVKQGSFYGYTF
TRBD1	many	TRBJ2-3	TRBV5-4	TGTGCCAGCAGCACCGACAGGGCCGCAGATACGCAGTATTTT	CASSTDRAADTQYF
TRBD1	many	TRBJ1-1	TRBV19	TGTGCCAGTAGTCAACAGGGGCGCACTGAAGCTTTCTTT	CASSQQGRTEAFF